The 10 T cell receptor beta chains below all came from one sample that was sequenced in a study of blood T cell repertoires in COVID-19. Using immunoSEQ multiplex PCR, the repertoire was profiled, and TCRdb retains in-frame clones only, with some absent. Seen here are over 250,000 clones, around 86% observed once, and the top ten hold around 2.4%. The source material was PBMCs or T cells enriched from blood (not recorded which). Source of these receptors: a woman younger than 35 who had recovered from COVID-19.

Here the CDR3 DNA reads TGCGCCAGCAGCGGGTTTTACAGGGAAGGGACAGATACGCAGTATTTT. Amino acid sequence: CASSGFYREGTDTQYF. This chain joins TRBV10-1 and TRBJ2-3, with a weak D call TRBD1 (6 bases). The germline V gene encodes CDR1 WNHNN and CDR2 SYGVQD (reference sequence). The V gene lost 6 bases and the J gene lost 3 bases, with 19 bases spanning the gap. This CDR3 spans 16 amino acids.

The rearrangement links TRBV21-1 to TRBJ2-1; the D call TRBD2 from the table was never checked on the DNA. TRBV21-1 is an annotated pseudogene. CDR3 length: 15 amino acids. This CDR3 is CASSTGRKTYNEQFF. The CDR3 DNA follows: TGTGCCAGCAGCACCGGGAGGAAGACCTACAATGAGCAGTTCTTC.

This clone was counted between two and nine times. This sequence joins TRBV2 and TRBJ2-7; the D gene is possibly TRBD2 (6 bases). Between the trimmed V and J ends, which lost 4 bases and 0 bases, there was a span of 10 bases. Germline assignment: CDR1 SNHLY and CDR2 FYNNEI. The CDR3 is 14 amino acids. The CDR3: CASSGEDRSYEQYF. The CDR3 DNA follows: TGTGCCAGCAGTGGGGAGGATCGCTCCTACGAGCAGTACTTC.

The chain recombines TRBV5-4 with TRBJ1-2; D unresolved. Trimming removed 0 bases at V and 6 bases at J, with 12 bases between. Germline values: CDR1 SGHNT, CDR2 YYREEE (reference sequence). CDR3 length equals 14 residues. In DNA form, the CDR3 reads TGTGCCAGCAGCTTGGGGTCGGGTGCTAATGGCTACACCTTC. This codes for CASSLGSGANGYTF.

This rearrangement joins TRBV28 to TRBJ2-7; possible D gene TRBD1, 6 bases. The V gene's germline CDR1 is MDHEN and CDR2 SYDVKM. This CDR3 region has 15 residues. V lost 1 base and J lost 0, with 10 bases in between. DNA for the CDR3: TGTGCCAGCAGTTTATCCCCGACAGGCTCCTACGAGCAGTACTTC. Translated, it gives CASSLSPTGSYEQYF. The full variable domain, its missing parts supplied by reference TRBV28 and TRBJ2-7, is DVKVTQSSRYLVKRTGEKVFLECVQDMDHENMFWYRQDPGLGLRLIYFSYDVKMKEKGDIPEGYSVSREKKERFSLILESASTNQTSMYLCASSLSPTGSYEQYFGPGTRLTVT.

The chain uses TRBV27 and TRBJ1-5; D not certain. V lost 3 bases to trimming and J lost 3 bases, with 9 bases between them. The V gene's germline CDR1 is MNHEY and CDR2 SMNVEV (reference sequence). The CDR3 is 14 residues long. The CDR3 reads CASSFRGDNQPQHF. DNA of the CDR3: TGTGCCAGCAGTTTCCGCGGAGACAATCAGCCCCAGCATTTT.

On this clone itself: Mismatch with germline at one junction end may stem from a read error. The rearrangement uses TRBV18 and TRBJ1-1; 8 positions match TRBD1. Germline V gene lookup returns CDR1 KGHSH and CDR2 LQKENI. CDR3 length equals 14 residues. CDR3 DNA sequence: TGCGCCAGCTCACCAGGGACAGGGAACACTGAAGCTTTCTTT. Protein: CASSPGTGNTEAFF.

V and J are TRBV19 and TRBJ1-2; TRBD1 aligns across 12 bases. The germline CDR1 and CDR2 sequences are LNHDA and SQIVND (reference sequence). This CDR3 has 16 amino acids. Losses at the gene ends were 5 bases for V and 6 bases for J; bases not matched to a gene: 10. DNA for the CDR3: TGTGCCAGTAGTCCCCGGGACAGGGGGCGTCAGCATGGCTACACCTTC. Amino acids: CASSPRDRGRQHGYTF.

The rearrangement links TRBV11-3 to TRBJ1-2, with D tentatively TRBD1 (5 bases). The germline V and J ends were trimmed by 2 bases and 4 bases, with 14 bases remaining between them. This CDR3 region has 15 residues. Germline lookup yields CDR1 SGHNT and CDR2 YENEEA. This chain's CDR3 is CASSLSGGAFYGYTF. The DNA of the CDR3 is TGTGCCAGCAGCTTATCGGGCGGGGCGTTCTATGGCTACACCTTC.

This clone was seen once. The chain is built from TRBV19 and TRBJ1-6; 11 bases line up with TRBD1. V was clipped by 10 bases and J by 15 bases; unmatched bases: 14. The CDR3 has 14 amino acids. The germline CDR1 and CDR2 sequences are LNHDA and SQIVND (reference sequence). CDR3 coding DNA: TGTGCCACAGGGGCCGAAACCGGGACAGGGGGCCTCCACTTT. Protein product: CATGAETGTGGLHF.